This T cell receptor (beta chain) is drawn from a study of post-analysis software for immune sequencing data (dated by TCRdb to between 2014 and 2016). Turning to the overall study: The recorded disease courses included relapsing-remitting, secondary progressive and progressive-relapsing multiple sclerosis, and some patients had no subtype annotation. A subset of samples was prepared in parallel using single-end sample barcoding, then pooled and co-amplified after Illumina adapter ligation. Patient repertoires were compared against over ten previously published healthy control repertoires from donors aged about 6 to 26 years.

Trimmed from V: 2 bases; trimmed from J: 12 bases; junction bases lacking a gene match: 14. The germline V gene provides CDR1 SQVTM and CDR2 ANQGSEA. The CDR3 numbers 15 residues from cysteine through phenylalanine. Of the read, only the CDR3 DNA is kept; its 45 bases are in frame from base 1. Comments on this clonotype: Its antigen remains unidentified. No quality values exist for individual bases; no much larger clone is one base distant.

TCR beta repertoires were profiled from peripheral blood of 13 young patients with multiple sclerosis to demonstrate the VDJtools post-analysis software. The patients with multiple sclerosis were children and adolescents between about 6 and 17 years of age. The method behind the library was PCR. Sequenced using an Illumina HiSeq 2500. To reduce PCR and sequencing biases, unique molecular identifiers were incorporated into the TCR beta cDNA libraries. About 0.5 million cDNA molecules were obtained for every 1 to 10 million input T cells, so each molecule roughly corresponded to one T cell. The patient libraries were prepared and sequenced using the same protocol as the earlier healthy control dataset. Within a given batch, samples were prepared together, multiplexed and sequenced on the same HiSeq lane. In the original analysis: MIGEC handled the raw barcoded reads, throwing out single-read molecular identifier groups before consensus assembly and CDR3 extraction. VDJtools was used for post-analysis of the clonotype tables, with diversity normalized by down-sampling every dataset to the smallest sample size. In repertoire overlap clustering, CDR3 amino acid sequences, but not nucleotide sequences, were matched to correct batch-related cross-sample contamination. TCRdb reworked the public reads: Q25 trimming with fastp, MiXCR clone assembly, productive beta chains retained. Merged by CDR3 protein, the rows form single entries marked with the most common genes and DNA. These V and J calls rely on TCRdb rather than the paper's analysis. This sample comprises fewer than 850,000 distinct CDR3 sequences, around 42% of them detected only once. Together, the top ten hold 4.9% of the sample.

Points the paper makes about the study in general: Multiple sclerosis patients had significantly lower normalized Chao1 diversity than controls, a result that suggests substantial peripheral T-cell clonal expansion. Patients showed significantly higher frequencies than controls for about five TRBV segments, among them TRBV5-6, TRBV5-1 and TRBV20-1. The control group was slightly older than the multiple sclerosis patient group. Direct clustering with F measure revealed strong co-clustering of samples prepared in the same batch, which led to a batch-effect correction.

Sequenced input: blood. This clonotype originated in a girl under 18 with multiple sclerosis. The chain employs TRBV29-1 and TRBJ2-1, with 9 bases aligning to TRBD1. At the DNA level, the sequence is TGCAGCGTTGAACGGGGGACAGGGAAGGTCGGTGGGCAGTTCTTC. Its coded protein is CSVERGTGKVGGQFF.